A selection of T cell receptor beta chains follows, all from one sample in a study of blood T cell repertoires in COVID-19. The data were produced by immunoSEQ multiplex PCR, yet TCRdb's version contains in-frame clones alone and is incomplete. The sample has roughly 68,000 clones; roughly 85% are singletons. Material: peripheral blood. These TCRs come from a woman of 80 years or more with acute or convalescent COVID-19. Both conserved end residues are part of each CDR3. A D gene is named only where the DNA matches it firmly. Size is stated for part of the rows, as once, few or many counts, or as a class when the clone is expanded.

size: once; V: TRBV28; J: TRBJ2-7; D: TRBD2; CDR3: CASTPGTSGNPFSYEQYF; DNA: TGTGCCAGCACCCCTGGGACTAGCGGGAACCCCTTCTCCTACGAGCAGTACTTC
size: NA; V: TRBV30; J: TRBJ2-7; D: TRBD2; CDR3: CAWSVSRTSGIAYEQYF; DNA: TGTGCCTGGAGTGTCTCCCGGACTAGCGGGATAGCCTACGAGCAGTACTTC
size: NA; V: TRBV6-1; J: TRBJ1-1; D: NA; CDR3: CASMGSLSRSEAFF; DNA: TGTGCCAGCATGGGGAGTCTCTCGCGTTCGGAAGCTTTCTTT
size: few; V: TRBV7-3; J: TRBJ1-2; D: NA; CDR3: CASSPIGGSNYGYTF; DNA: TGTGCCAGCAGCCCCATCGGCGGATCTAACTATGGCTACACCTTC
size: NA; V: TRBV11-3; J: TRBJ1-1; D: NA; CDR3: CASSFRGGTEAFF; DNA: TGTGCCAGCAGCTTCCGGGGAGGCACTGAAGCTTTCTTT
size: NA; V: TRBV2; J: TRBJ2-6; D: NA; CDR3: CASTRESSGANVLTF; DNA: TGTGCCAGCACTCGCGAGAGCTCTGGGGCCAACGTCCTGACTTTC
size: NA; V: TRBV3-1/TRBV3-2; J: TRBJ2-1; D: TRBD2; CDR3: CASSLSAGGPGQFF; DNA: TGTGCCAGCAGCCTCTCAGCGGGGGGGCCGGGGCAGTTCTTC
size: NA; V: TRBV2; J: TRBJ2-2; D: TRBD1; CDR3: CASSAGQGRTGELFF; DNA: TGTGCCAGCAGTGCGGGACAGGGGAGGACCGGGGAGCTGTTTTTT
size: NA; V: TRBV7-2; J: TRBJ2-7; D: NA; CDR3: CASSLDGGWYEQYF; DNA: TGTGCCAGCAGCTTAGATGGGGGGTGGTACGAGCAGTACTTC
size: NA; V: TRBV19; J: TRBJ1-5; D: NA; CDR3: CASSLEQGLNQPQHF; DNA: TGTGCCAGTAGCCTCGAACAGGGTCTTAATCAGCCCCAGCATTTT
size: once; V: TRBV12-5; J: TRBJ2-5; D: NA; CDR3: CASAQGGETQYF; DNA: TGTGCTAGTGCCCAGGGTGGAGAGACCCAGTACTTC
size: NA; V: TRBV6-2/TRBV6-3; J: TRBJ1-6; D: TRBD1; CDR3: CASSSYHRGDNSPLHF; DNA: TGTGCCAGCAGTTCGTATCACAGGGGCGACAATTCACCCCTCCACTTT
size: NA; V: TRBV2; J: TRBJ2-2; D: TRBD1; CDR3: CASLVGTGGAGELFF; DNA: TGTGCCAGCCTGGTGGGGACAGGGGGCGCCGGGGAGCTGTTTTTT
size: NA; V: TRBV4-1; J: TRBJ1-3; D: TRBD1; CDR3: CASSPPWDRASGNTIYF; DNA: TGCGCCAGCAGCCCTCCGTGGGACAGGGCCTCTGGAAACACCATATATTTT
size: NA; V: TRBV6-5; J: TRBJ1-1; D: NA; CDR3: CASSRGIPNTEAFF; DNA: TGTGCCAGCAGTCGGGGGATTCCGAACACTGAAGCTTTCTTT
size: NA; V: TRBV29-1; J: TRBJ2-5; D: TRBD1; CDR3: CSAQDRQETQYF; DNA: TGCAGCGCCCAGGACAGGCAAGAGACCCAGTACTTC
size: NA; V: TRBV10-3; J: TRBJ2-1; D: NA; CDR3: CAISAGDEQFF; DNA: TGTGCCATCAGTGCCGGGGATGAGCAGTTCTTC
size: NA; V: TRBV5-1; J: TRBJ1-2; D: NA; CDR3: CASSLQGNYGYTF; DNA: TGCGCCAGCAGCCTGCAGGGTAACTATGGCTACACCTTC
size: NA; V: TRBV6-5; J: TRBJ1-2; D: NA; CDR3: CASSYEANYGYTF; DNA: TGTGCCAGCAGTTACGAGGCTAACTATGGCTACACCTTC
size: NA; V: TRBV5-4; J: TRBJ2-2; D: NA; CDR3: CASSLARTNTGELFF; DNA: TGTGCCAGCAGCTTGGCGCGAACGAACACCGGGGAGCTGTTTTTT
size: NA; V: TRBV19; J: TRBJ1-2; D: NA; CDR3: CASSIPSGHFKGGYGYTF; DNA: TGTGCCAGTAGTATCCCCTCGGGACACTTCAAAGGCGGCTATGGCTACACCTTC
size: NA; V: TRBV9; J: TRBJ2-1; D: NA; CDR3: CASSVAPGLGGEQFF; DNA: TGTGCCAGCAGCGTAGCGCCAGGGCTGGGGGGTGAGCAGTTCTTC
size: NA; V: TRBV9; J: TRBJ2-7; D: NA; CDR3: CASSPSSGTNSYEQYF; DNA: TGTGCCAGCAGCCCGAGTTCCGGGACAAACTCCTACGAGCAGTACTTC
size: NA; V: TRBV5-1; J: TRBJ2-2; D: NA; CDR3: CASSLAASRGRELFF; DNA: TGCGCCAGCAGCTTGGCCGCCTCCCGAGGTCGGGAGCTGTTTTTT
size: few; V: TRBV21-1; J: TRBJ1-2; D: NA; CDR3: CASSSGHDYGYTF; DNA: TGTGCCAGCAGCAGTGGGCATGACTATGGCTACACCTTC
size: NA; V: TRBV11-3; J: TRBJ2-2; D: NA; CDR3: CASSLGQTNTGELFF; DNA: TGTGCCAGCAGCTTGGGACAAACGAACACCGGGGAGCTGTTTTTT
size: NA; V: TRBV11-2; J: TRBJ2-7; D: TRBD2; CDR3: CASSLEGLAGGGEQYF; DNA: TGTGCCAGCAGCTTAGAAGGACTAGCGGGAGGAGGAGAGCAGTACTTC
size: NA; V: TRBV7-8; J: TRBJ1-5; D: NA; CDR3: CASSLLVTSNQPQHF; DNA: TGTGCCAGCAGCTTATTGGTCACTTCCAATCAGCCCCAGCATTTT
size: once; V: TRBV9; J: TRBJ2-1; D: TRBD1; CDR3: CASSVVRTGIYNEQFF; DNA: TGTGCCAGCAGCGTAGTAAGGACAGGGATCTACAATGAGCAGTTCTTC
size: NA; V: TRBV4-2; J: TRBJ1-1; D: TRBD1; CDR3: CASSRAGTGATEAFF; DNA: TGTGCCAGCAGCCGAGCCGGGACAGGGGCTACTGAAGCTTTCTTT
size: few; V: TRBV5-1; J: TRBJ1-4; D: NA; CDR3: CASSEQGITTNEKLFF; DNA: TGCGCCAGCAGCGAACAGGGTATAACAACTAATGAAAAACTGTTTTTT
size: NA; V: TRBV30; J: TRBJ1-2; D: NA; CDR3: CAWSVRGGGSDPGYTF; DNA: TGTGCCTGGAGTGTACGTGGTGGGGGGTCGGATCCTGGCTACACCTTC
size: NA; V: TRBV19; J: TRBJ2-1; D: NA; CDR3: CASSIERGNEQFF; DNA: TGTGCCAGTAGTATAGAGCGGGGTAATGAGCAGTTCTTC
size: NA; V: TRBV19; J: TRBJ2-3; D: TRBD2; CDR3: CASSGGTSGGRNTDTQYF; DNA: TGTGCCAGTAGTGGCGGGACTAGCGGGGGGCGAAACACAGATACGCAGTATTTT
size: once; V: TRBV7-7; J: TRBJ2-1; D: TRBD2; CDR3: CASSPQLAGVNEQFF; DNA: TGTGCCAGCAGCCCCCAACTAGCGGGGGTGAATGAGCAGTTCTTC
size: once; V: TRBV19; J: TRBJ1-2; D: NA; CDR3: CASSIVGLIYGYTF; DNA: TGTGCCAGTAGCATAGTGGGACTGATCTATGGCTACACCTTC
size: NA; V: TRBV18; J: TRBJ2-3; D: NA; CDR3: CASSPPSIDTQYF; DNA: TGTGCCAGCTCACCACCTAGTATAGATACGCAGTATTTT
size: NA; V: TRBV6-4; J: TRBJ2-1; D: TRBD2; CDR3: CASSPSRGGNEQFF; DNA: TGTGCCAGCAGTCCCTCGCGGGGGGGCAATGAGCAGTTCTTC
size: NA; V: TRBV10-3; J: TRBJ2-5; D: TRBD2; CDR3: CATRGAGGLQETQYF; DNA: TGTGCCACCCGCGGTGCGGGGGGCCTTCAAGAGACCCAGTACTTC
size: NA; V: TRBV11-2; J: TRBJ2-1; D: TRBD2; CDR3: CASSLKAGVVEQFF; DNA: TGTGCCAGCAGCTTGAAGGCGGGAGTCGTTGAGCAGTTCTTC